Reported below is one T cell receptor (beta chain). Its antigen is still unknown. The record originates from a study of cytomegalovirus exposure and HLA in healthy donors. Overall study: The roughly 670 first-cohort repertoires shared a platform with the roughly 110 validation repertoires, as reported in a later analysis. Broader study findings: Reportedly, diagnosis of cytomegalovirus status by the classifier showed high specificity and sensitivity. The study designated 150 or so TCR beta chains cytomegalovirus-associated.

The protocol was immunoSEQ multiplex PCR, while the TCRdb copy is restricted to in-frame clones and leaves out a portion. The table records 100,000 or so clones, about 90% of them present only once. The V end lost 1 base, the J end lost 12 bases, and 12 bases lay between the germline ends. The CDR3 length is 13 residues. CDR1 is SGHVS and CDR2 is FQNEAQ in the germline V gene. The sequence was collected from a man between 18 and 29 years old in good health and CMV-seropositive. The chain recombines TRBV7-8 with TRBJ1-4; tentative D call: TRBD1 (5 bases). The specimen sequenced was PBMCs. The CDR3 bases are TGTGCCAGCAGCTTAGTCGCAGGGTGGGAACTGTTTTTT. Amino acid sequence: CASSLVAGWELFF.